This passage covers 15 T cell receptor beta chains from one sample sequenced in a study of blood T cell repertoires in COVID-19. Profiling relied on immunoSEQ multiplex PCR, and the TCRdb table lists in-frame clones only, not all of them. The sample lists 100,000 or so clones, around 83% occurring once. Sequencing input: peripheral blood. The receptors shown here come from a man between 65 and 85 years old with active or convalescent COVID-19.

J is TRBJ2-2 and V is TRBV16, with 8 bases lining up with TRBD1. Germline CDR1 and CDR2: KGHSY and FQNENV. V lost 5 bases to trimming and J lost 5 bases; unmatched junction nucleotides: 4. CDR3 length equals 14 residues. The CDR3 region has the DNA TGTGCCAGCAGCGCCGGACAGGGAACCGGGGAGCTGTTTTTT. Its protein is CASSAGQGTGELFF.

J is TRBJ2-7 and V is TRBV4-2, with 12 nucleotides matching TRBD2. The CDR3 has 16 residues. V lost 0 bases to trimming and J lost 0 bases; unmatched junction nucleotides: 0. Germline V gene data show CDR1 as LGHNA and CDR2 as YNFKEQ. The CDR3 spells CASSQELAGGSYEQYF. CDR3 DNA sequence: TGTGCCAGCAGCCAAGAACTAGCGGGGGGCTCCTACGAGCAGTACTTC.

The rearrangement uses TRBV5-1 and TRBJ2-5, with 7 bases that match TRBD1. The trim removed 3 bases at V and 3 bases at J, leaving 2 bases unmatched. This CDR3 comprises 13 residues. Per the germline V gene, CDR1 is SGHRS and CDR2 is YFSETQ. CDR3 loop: CASSSTGKETQYF. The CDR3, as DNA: TGCGCCAGCAGCTCGACAGGGAAAGAGACCCAGTACTTC.

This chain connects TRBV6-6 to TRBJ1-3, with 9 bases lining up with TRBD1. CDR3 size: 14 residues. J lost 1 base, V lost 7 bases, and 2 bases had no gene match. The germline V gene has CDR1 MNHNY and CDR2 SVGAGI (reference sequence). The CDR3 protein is CASIGQGSGNTIYF. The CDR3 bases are TGTGCCAGCATCGGACAGGGGTCTGGAAACACCATATATTTT.

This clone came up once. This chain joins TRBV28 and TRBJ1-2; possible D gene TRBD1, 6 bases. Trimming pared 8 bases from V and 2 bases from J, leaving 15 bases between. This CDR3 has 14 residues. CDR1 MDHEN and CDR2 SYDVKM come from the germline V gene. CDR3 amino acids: CASPNRTENYGYTF. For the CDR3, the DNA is TGTGCCAGCCCGAATCGGACAGAGAACTATGGCTACACCTTC.

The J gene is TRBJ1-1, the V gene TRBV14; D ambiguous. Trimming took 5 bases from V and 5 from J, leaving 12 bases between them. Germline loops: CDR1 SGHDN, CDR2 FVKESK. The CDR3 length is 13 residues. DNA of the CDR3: TGTGCCAGCAGCTCCTCGGGGAATACTGAAGCTTTCTTT. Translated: CASSSSGNTEAFF.

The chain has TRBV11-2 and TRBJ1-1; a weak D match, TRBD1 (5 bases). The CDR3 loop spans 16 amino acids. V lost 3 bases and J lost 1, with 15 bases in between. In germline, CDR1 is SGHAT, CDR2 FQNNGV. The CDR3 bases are TGTGCCAGCAGCTTGGTCATGGGGCAACCGAACACTGAAGCTTTCTTT. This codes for CASSLVMGQPNTEAFF.

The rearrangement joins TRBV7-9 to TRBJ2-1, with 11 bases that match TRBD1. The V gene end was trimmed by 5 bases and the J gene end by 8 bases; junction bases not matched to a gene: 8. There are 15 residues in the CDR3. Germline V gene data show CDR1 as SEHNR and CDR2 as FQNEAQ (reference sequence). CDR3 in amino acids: CASSAGTGGLHEQFF. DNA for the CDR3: TGTGCCAGCAGCGCCGGGACAGGGGGACTGCATGAGCAGTTCTTC. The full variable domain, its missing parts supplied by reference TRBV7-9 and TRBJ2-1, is DTGVSQNPRHKITKRGQNVTFRCDPISEHNRLYWYRQTLGQGPEFLTYFQNEAQLEKSRLLSDRFSAERPKGSFSTLEIQRTEQGDSAMYLCASSAGTGGLHEQFFGPGTRLTVL.

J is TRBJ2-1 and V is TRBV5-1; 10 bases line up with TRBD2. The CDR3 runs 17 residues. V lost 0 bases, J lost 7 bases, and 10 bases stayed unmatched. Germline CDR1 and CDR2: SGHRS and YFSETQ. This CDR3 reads CASSLVPQRGGSNEQFF. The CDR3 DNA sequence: TGCGCCAGCAGCTTGGTCCCCCAGCGGGGGGGTTCTAATGAGCAGTTCTTC.

The DNA for the CDR3 is TGTGCCAGCAGTTTATCCCGAACAGGGGGCACTGAAGCTTTCTTT. This sequence encodes CASSLSRTGGTEAFF. The gene calls are TRBV27 and TRBJ1-1; 8 nucleotides agree with TRBD1. V shed 0 bases and J 4 bases; nucleotides not matched to a gene: 4. CDR1 and CDR2 (germline): MNHEY, SMNVEV (reference sequence). The CDR3 loop spans 15 amino acids.

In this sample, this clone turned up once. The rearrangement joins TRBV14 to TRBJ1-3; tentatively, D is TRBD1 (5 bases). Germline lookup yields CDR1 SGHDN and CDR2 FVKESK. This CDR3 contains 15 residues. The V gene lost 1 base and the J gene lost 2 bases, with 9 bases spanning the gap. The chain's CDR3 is CASSQVTGAGNTIYF. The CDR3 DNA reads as TGTGCCAGCAGCCAAGTGACGGGGGCTGGAAACACCATATATTTT. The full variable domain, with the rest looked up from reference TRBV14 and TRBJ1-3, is EAGVTQFPSHSVIEKGQTVTLRCDPISGHDNLYWYRRVMGKEIKFLLHFVKESKQDESGMPNNRFLAERTGGTYSTLKVQPAELEDSGVYFCASSQVTGAGNTIYFGEGSWLTVV.

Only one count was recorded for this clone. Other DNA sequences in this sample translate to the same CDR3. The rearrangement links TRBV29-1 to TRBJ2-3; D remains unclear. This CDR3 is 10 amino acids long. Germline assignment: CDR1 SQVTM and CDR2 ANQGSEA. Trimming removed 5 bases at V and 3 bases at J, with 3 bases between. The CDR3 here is CSVQTDTQYF. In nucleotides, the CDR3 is TGCAGCGTTCAAACAGATACGCAGTATTTT.

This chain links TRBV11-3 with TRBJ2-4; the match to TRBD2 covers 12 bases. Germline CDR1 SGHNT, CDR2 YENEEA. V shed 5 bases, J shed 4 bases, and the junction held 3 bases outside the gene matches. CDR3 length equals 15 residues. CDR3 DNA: TGTGCCAGCAGCCTGACTAGCGGGGGAAAAAACATTCAGTACTTC. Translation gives CASSLTSGGKNIQYF.

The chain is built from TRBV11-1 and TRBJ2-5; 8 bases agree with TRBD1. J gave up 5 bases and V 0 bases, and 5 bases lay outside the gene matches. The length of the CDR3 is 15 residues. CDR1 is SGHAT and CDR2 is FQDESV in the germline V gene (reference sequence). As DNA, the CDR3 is TGTGCCAGCAGCTTAGCCACAGGGGGTTTGGAGACCCAGTACTTC. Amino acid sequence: CASSLATGGLETQYF.

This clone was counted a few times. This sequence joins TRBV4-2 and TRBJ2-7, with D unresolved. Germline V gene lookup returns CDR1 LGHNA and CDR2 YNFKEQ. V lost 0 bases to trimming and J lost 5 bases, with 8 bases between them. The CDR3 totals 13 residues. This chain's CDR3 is CASSQDRIHEQYF. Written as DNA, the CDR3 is TGTGCCAGCAGCCAAGACAGAATCCACGAGCAGTACTTC.